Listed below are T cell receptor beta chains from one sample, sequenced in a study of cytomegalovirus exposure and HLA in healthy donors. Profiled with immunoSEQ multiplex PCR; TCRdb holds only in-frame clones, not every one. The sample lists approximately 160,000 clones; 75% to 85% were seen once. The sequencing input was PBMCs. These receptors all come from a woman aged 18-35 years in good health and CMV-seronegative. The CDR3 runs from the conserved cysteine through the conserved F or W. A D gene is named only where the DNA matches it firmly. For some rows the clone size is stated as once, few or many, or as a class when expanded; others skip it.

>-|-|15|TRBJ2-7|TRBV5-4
CASSRSQGTWYEQYF
TGTGCCAGCAGCAGGAGCCAGGGGACGTGGTACGAGCAGTACTTC
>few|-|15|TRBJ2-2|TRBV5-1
CASSFSGKNTGELFF
TGCGCCAGCAGCTTCTCGGGGAAGAACACCGGGGAGCTGTTTTTT
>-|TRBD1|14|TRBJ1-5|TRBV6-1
CASGTGWGNQPQHF
TGTGCCAGCGGGACAGGGTGGGGGAATCAGCCCCAGCATTTT
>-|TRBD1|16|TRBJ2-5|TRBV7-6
CASSNTAGTGAETQYF
TGTGCCAGCAGCAATACCGCCGGGACAGGGGCAGAGACCCAGTACTTC
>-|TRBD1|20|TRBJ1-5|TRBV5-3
CARSLGRQGAPLCSNQPQHF
TGTGCCAGAAGCTTGGGGCGACAGGGGGCGCCACTGTGTAGCAATCAGCCCCAGCATTTT
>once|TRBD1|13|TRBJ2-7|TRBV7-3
CASSPQGAYEQYF
TGTGCCAGCAGCCCGCAGGGGGCGTATGAGCAGTACTTC
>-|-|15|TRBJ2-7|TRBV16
CASSQWAQGDYEQYF
TGTGCCAGCAGCCAATGGGCTCAAGGGGACTACGAGCAGTACTTC
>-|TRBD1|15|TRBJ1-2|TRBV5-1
CASSLAQGVNYGYTF
TGCGCCAGCAGCTTGGCTCAGGGGGTTAACTATGGCTACACCTTC
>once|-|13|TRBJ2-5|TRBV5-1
CASSLGSQETQYF
TGCGCCAGCAGCTTGGGCAGCCAAGAGACCCAGTACTTC
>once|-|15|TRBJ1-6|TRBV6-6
CASSYSQAGYSPLHF
TGTGCCAGCAGTTACTCTCAGGCAGGGTACTCACCCCTCCACTTT
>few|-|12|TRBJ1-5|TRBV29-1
CSVGSRDQPQHF
TGCAGCGTTGGATCCCGGGATCAGCCCCAGCATTTT
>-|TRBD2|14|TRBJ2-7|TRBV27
CASSPYSSGGEQYF
TGTGCCAGCAGTCCCTACTCTAGCGGGGGCGAGCAGTACTTC
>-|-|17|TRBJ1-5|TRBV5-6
CASSRGGFNPTDQPQHF
TGTGCCAGCAGCCGGGGGGGGTTCAATCCCACCGATCAGCCCCAGCATTTT
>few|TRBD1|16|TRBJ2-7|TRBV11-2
CASSLDIGTGAYEQYF
TGTGCCAGCAGCTTAGATATAGGGACAGGGGCCTACGAGCAGTACTTC
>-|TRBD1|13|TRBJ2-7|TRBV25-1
CASGAVDRDEQYF
TGTGCCAGCGGGGCCGTAGACAGGGACGAGCAGTACTTC
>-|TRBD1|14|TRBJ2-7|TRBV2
CASSQGQGHYEQYF
TGTGCCAGCAGCCAAGGACAGGGCCACTACGAGCAGTACTTC
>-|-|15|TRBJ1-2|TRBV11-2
CASSSIRTTVGGYTF
TGTGCCAGCAGCTCCATTAGAACGACAGTGGGAGGCTACACCTTC
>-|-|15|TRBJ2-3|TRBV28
CASSLSVSGTDTQYF
TGTGCCAGCAGTTTATCTGTATCCGGCACAGATACGCAGTATTTT
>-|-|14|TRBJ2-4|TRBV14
CASSQYEAPHIQYF
TGTGCCAGCAGCCAATACGAGGCCCCCCACATTCAGTACTTC
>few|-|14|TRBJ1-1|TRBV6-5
CASSDWQGNTEAFF
TGTGCCAGCAGCGATTGGCAGGGAAACACTGAAGCTTTCTTT
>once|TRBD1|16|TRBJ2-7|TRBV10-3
CAISESGTGGRNEQYF
TGTGCCATCAGTGAGTCGGGGACAGGGGGGAGGAACGAGCAGTACTTC
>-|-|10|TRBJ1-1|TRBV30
CAWGRWGAFF
TGTGCCTGGGGGAGGTGGGGAGCTTTCTTT
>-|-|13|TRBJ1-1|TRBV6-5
CASSYQLNTEAFF
TGTGCCAGCAGTTACCAGTTGAACACTGAAGCTTTCTTT
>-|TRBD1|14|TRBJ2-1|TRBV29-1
CSVSRQGGYNEQFF
TGCAGCGTTTCCCGACAGGGGGGCTACAATGAGCAGTTCTTC
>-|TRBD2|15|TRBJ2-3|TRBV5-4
CASSRSGRAIDTQYF
TGTGCCAGCAGCCGCTCCGGGAGGGCCATAGATACGCAGTATTTT
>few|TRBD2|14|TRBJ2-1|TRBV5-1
CASLAGGPYNEQFF
TGCGCCAGCTTGGCGGGGGGGCCCTACAATGAGCAGTTCTTC
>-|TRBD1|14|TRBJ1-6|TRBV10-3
CAISQGGGYSPLHF
TGTGCCATCAGCCAAGGGGGCGGGTATTCACCCCTCCACTTT
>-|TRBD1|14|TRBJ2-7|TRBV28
CASRSDRVYYEQYF
TGTGCCAGCAGATCCGACAGGGTCTACTACGAGCAGTACTTC
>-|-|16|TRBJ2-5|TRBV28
CASRTPGAGLQETQYF
TGTGCCAGCAGGACACCTGGGGCAGGGCTACAAGAGACCCAGTACTTC
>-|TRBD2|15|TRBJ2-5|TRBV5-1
CASSLETSGQETQYF
TGCGCCAGCAGCTTGGAGACTAGCGGACAAGAGACCCAGTACTTC
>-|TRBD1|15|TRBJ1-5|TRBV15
CATSRGGTGNQPQHF
TGTGCCACCAGCAGAGGGGGGACAGGGAATCAGCCCCAGCATTTT
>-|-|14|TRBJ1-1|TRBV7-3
CASSPGQWGTEAFF
TGTGCCAGCAGCCCTGGACAATGGGGCACTGAAGCTTTCTTT
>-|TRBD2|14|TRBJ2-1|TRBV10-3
CAISELAGVPSQFF
TGTGCCATCAGTGAGCTGGCGGGAGTACCGTCGCAGTTCTTC
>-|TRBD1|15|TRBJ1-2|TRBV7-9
CASSLRGQGRYGYTF
TGTGCCAGCAGCTTAAGGGGACAGGGGCGCTATGGCTACACCTTC
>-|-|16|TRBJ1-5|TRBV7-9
CSSSFGAGLSNQPQHF
TGTTCCAGCAGCTTTGGGGCAGGCCTTAGCAATCAGCCCCAGCATTTT
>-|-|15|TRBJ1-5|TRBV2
CASSRGADSNQPQHF
TGTGCCAGCAGCCGCGGGGCAGACAGCAATCAGCCCCAGCATTTT